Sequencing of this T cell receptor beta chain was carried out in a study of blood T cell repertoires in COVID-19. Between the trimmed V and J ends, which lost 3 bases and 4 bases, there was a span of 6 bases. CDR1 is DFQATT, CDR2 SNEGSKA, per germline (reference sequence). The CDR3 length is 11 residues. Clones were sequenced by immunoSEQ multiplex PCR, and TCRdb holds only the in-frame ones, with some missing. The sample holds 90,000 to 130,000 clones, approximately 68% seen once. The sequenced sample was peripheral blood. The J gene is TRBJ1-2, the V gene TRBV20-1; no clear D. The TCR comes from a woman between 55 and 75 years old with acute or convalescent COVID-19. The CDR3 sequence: CSASGLYGYTF. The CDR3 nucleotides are TGCAGTGCTAGTGGACTCTATGGCTACACCTTC.